The source of this T cell receptor (beta chain) is a study of shared clonotypes between healthy human individuals. Study in general: Each donor's CD4 naive and CD4 memory cells filled three plates apiece, CD8 naive two, and CD8 memory one.

Study-wide findings and caveats: Rarefaction indicated that sorted-subset sequencing remained incomplete although depth was large. Sequencing depth was expected to affect clonotype sharing among donors.

Points on this clone: The antigen remains undetermined.

Using immunoSEQ multiplex PCR, the repertoire was profiled, and TCRdb retains in-frame clones only, with some absent. The sample gives fewer than 2.5 million clones, 90% to 95% of which show up once; approximately 0.35% is in the top ten. CDR1 is SGHAT, CDR2 FQNNGV, per germline. The CDR3 spans 13 residues. The ends were cut back, 0 bases at V and 6 bases at J, with 6 bases in the middle. The receptor comes from a young man in good health. Some clones in this sample may be carry-over from other donors' samples. The genes are TRBV11-2 and TRBJ2-1; no firm D call. The source material was naive CD4+ T cells from PBMCs. Subset indicated: CD45RA+ positively selected. This CDR3 is CASSLDPPNEQFF. The CDR3 nucleotides are TGTGCCAGCAGCTTAGATCCCCCCAATGAGCAGTTCTTC. Filled out from reference TRBV11-2 and TRBJ2-1, the complete variable domain reads EAGVAQSPRYKIIEKRQSVAFWCNPISGHATLYWYQQILGQGPKLLIQFQNNGVVDDSQLPKDRFSAERLKGVDSTLKIQPAKLEDSAVYLCASSLDPPNEQFFGPGTRLTVL.